This T cell receptor (beta chain) was sequenced in a study of cytomegalovirus exposure and HLA in healthy donors. Broader study findings: Using a false discovery rate of 0.05, a later analysis showed that some 16,000 TCR beta sequences were associated with HLA alleles. Overall, around 160 TCR beta chains were annotated as cytomegalovirus-associated. Researchers left out some V segments, among them TRBV6-2 and TRBV6-3, as indistinguishable.

The PCR employed 60 Vbeta primers together with 13 Jbeta primers. The assay was immunoSEQ multiplex PCR, and TCRdb's table has in-frame clones only and misses some. This sample has more than 150,000 clones, with approximately 84% found just once. Concerning this clone: Its target is not known.

CDR1 MNHEY and CDR2 SMNVEV come from the germline V gene (reference sequence). This CDR3 is built from 17 residues. The ends lost 3 bases at V and 10 bases at J; junction bases unmatched: 12. Material: PBMCs. This receptor was identified in a woman aged 50 to 60 in good health and CMV-seropositive. The V and J genes are TRBV27 and TRBJ1-6, with 10 bases identical to TRBD1. The CDR3 bases are TGTGCCAGCAGTTTGACAGGGGGCTGGCCCTTATCCTCACCCCTCCACTTT. Translated: CASSLTGGWPLSSPLHF.